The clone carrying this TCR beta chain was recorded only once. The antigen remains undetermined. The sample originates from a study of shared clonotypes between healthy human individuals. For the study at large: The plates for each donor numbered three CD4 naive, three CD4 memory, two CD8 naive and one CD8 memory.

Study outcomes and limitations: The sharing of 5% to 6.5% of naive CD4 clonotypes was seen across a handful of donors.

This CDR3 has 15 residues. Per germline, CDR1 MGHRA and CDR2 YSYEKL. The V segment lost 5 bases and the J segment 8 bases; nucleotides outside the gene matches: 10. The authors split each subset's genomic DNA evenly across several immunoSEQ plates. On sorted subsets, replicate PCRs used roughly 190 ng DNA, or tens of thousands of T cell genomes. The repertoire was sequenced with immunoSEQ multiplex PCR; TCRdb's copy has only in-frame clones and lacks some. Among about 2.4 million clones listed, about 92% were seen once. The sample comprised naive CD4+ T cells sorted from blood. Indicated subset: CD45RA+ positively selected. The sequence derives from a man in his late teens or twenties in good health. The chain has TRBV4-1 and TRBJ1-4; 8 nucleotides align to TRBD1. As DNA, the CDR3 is TGCGCCAGCAGCTCCTACAGGGGGGTAGGAGAAAAACTGTTTTTT. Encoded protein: CASSSYRGVGEKLFF.